The present T cell receptor beta chain was sequenced within a study of shared clonotypes between healthy human individuals. Study-level background: Per-donor plates numbered three CD4 naive, three CD4 memory, two CD8 naive and one CD8 memory.

Notes on this clone: Its cognate antigen is unknown.

CD8 cells classed as naive were CD45RO-negative and positively selected for CCR7, excluding terminally differentiated effector memory CD45RA+ cells. This CDR3 spans 12 amino acids. Trimming pared 5 bases from V and 4 bases from J, leaving 8 bases between. Germline CDR1 is SEHNR and CDR2 is FQNEAQ (reference sequence). Study-wide findings and caveats: Represented diversity, genetic and exposure-history alike, was limited by few donors.

Per sorted-subset replicate PCR, input was 200 to 250 ng DNA, representing about 29,000 T cell genomes. Authors' analysis steps: Junction-only sequences without quality scores were provided by ImmunoSEQ, so filtering was different. Assay used: immunoSEQ multiplex PCR; TCRdb lists only in-frame clones, some missing. For V, J and clone size, that table is used; D and trimming come from the DNA. The sample includes approximately 2,000,000 clones, about 93% of them seen just once. Specimen: naive CD8+ T cells from PBMCs. The chain uses TRBV7-9 and TRBJ2-5; D is perhaps TRBD2 (6 bases). The clonotype was recovered from a man between 18 and 29 years old in good health. Some clones in this sample may be carry-over from other donors' samples. The CDR3 reads CASSHSGETQYF. DNA for the CDR3: TGTGCCAGCAGCCATAGCGGAGAGACCCAGTACTTC.